The 3 T cell receptor beta chains below were found in one sample sequenced in a study of T cells after posttransplantation cyclophosphamide. Using immunoSEQ multiplex PCR, the repertoire was profiled, and TCRdb retains in-frame clones only, with some absent. The sample includes about 52,000 clones, around 94% of them seen just once. The specimen was PBMCs. The receptor set was obtained from a woman in her 30s in good health and a related stem cell transplant donor.

The CDR3 bases are TGTGCCAGCAGCCCCCTCATTCCAGCGGGAGAGACAGATACGCAGTATTTT. It yields the protein CASSPLIPAGETDTQYF. This rearrangement joins TRBV7-8 to TRBJ2-3; 8 nucleotides match TRBD2. CDR1 and CDR2 from the germline V gene are SGHVS and FQNEAQ. V shed 5 bases and J 3 bases; nucleotides not matched to a gene: 13. This CDR3 has 17 amino acids. The variable domain in full, with the rest retrieved from reference TRBV7-8 and TRBJ2-3, is GAGVSQSPRYKVAKRGQDVALRCDPISGHVSLFWYQQALGQGPEFLTYFQNEAQLDKSGLPSDRFFAERPEGSVSTLKIQRTQQEDSAVYLCASSPLIPAGETDTQYFGPGTRLTVL.

The chain uses TRBV7-2 and TRBJ2-3; D is unresolved. The V and J ends lost 5 bases and 0 bases respectively, with 9 bases between them. The CDR3 runs 14 residues. Germline CDR1 reads SGHTA; CDR2 reads FQGNSA. Written as DNA, the CDR3 is TGTGCCAGCAGCCCTCTTACTAGCACAGATACGCAGTATTTT. This encodes CASSPLTSTDTQYF.

V gene TRBV19 combines with J gene TRBJ2-7; no clear D gene. V lost 3 bases, J lost 3 bases, and 9 bases lay in between. In germline, CDR1 is LNHDA, CDR2 SQIVND (reference sequence). This CDR3 has 13 residues. The CDR3 DNA sequence: TGTGCCAGTAGTATCTTCCCAGACTACGAGCAGTACTTC. This gives the protein CASSIFPDYEQYF.